Below, 23 T cell receptor beta chains from the same sample are listed, as sequenced in a study of T cells in Graves' hyperthyroidism and ophthalmopathy. The investigators amplified TCR beta CDR3 regions from RNA transcripts. During a first-round RT-PCR of the TCR CDR3, the HTBI primer set was used. One entry per CDR3 protein results from TCRdb running MiXCR on the multiplex PCR reads. The data show about 350,000 distinct CDR3 sequences, roughly 15% seen once. Material: blood. The receptors stem from a woman younger than 45 with Graves' hyperthyroidism that later progressed to Graves' ophthalmopathy.

The sample holds many counts of this clonotype. The chain carries TRBV6-6 and TRBJ2-7; TRBD1 is a possible D gene (6 bases). Germline-derived CDR1 and CDR2 are MNHNY and SVGAGI (reference sequence). Trimming left V 0 bases short and J 3 bases short, with 12 bases between. The CDR3 is 15 residues long. CDR3 sequence: CASSYSAGAVYEQYF. CDR3 in DNA: TGTGCCAGCAGTTACTCGGCAGGGGCGGTCTACGAGCAGTACTTC.

In this sample, this clonotype turned up many times. The V gene is TRBV3-1, the J gene TRBJ2-3; a weak D match, TRBD1 (5 bases). Germline V gene data show CDR1 as LGHDT and CDR2 as YNNKEL (reference sequence). V was shortened by 3 bases and J by 7 bases, with 11 bases between the two germline ends. This CDR3 contains 13 residues. The CDR3 bases are TGTGCCAGCAGCCATCAAGACAGAAATACGCAGTATTTT. Translated: CASSHQDRNTQYF.

This clonotype occurred many times. The chain employs TRBV28 and TRBJ1-1, with D uncertain. V dropped 5 bases and J dropped 1 base, with 8 bases sitting between them. Germline CDR1 and CDR2: MDHEN and SYDVKM. This CDR3 is 13 amino acids long. CDR3 nucleotides: TGTGCCAGCAGTACGCCGGCGAACACTGAAGCTTTCTTT. This codes for CASSTPANTEAFF.

The table lists this clonotype with a few counts. The V call is TRBV13, the J call TRBJ2-1; D may be TRBD1 (5 bases). Germline assignment: CDR1 PRHDT and CDR2 FYEKMQ (reference sequence). The CDR3 length is 14 residues. Trimming removed 4 bases at V and 4 bases at J, with 11 bases between. CDR3 protein: CASSSRASYNEQFF. The CDR3 DNA is TGTGCCAGCAGCTCCAGGGCTTCGTACAATGAGCAGTTCTTC.

The table lists this clonotype with a few counts. This chain joins TRBV20-1 and TRBJ1-6; 9 nucleotides match TRBD1. J lost 10 bases, V lost 3 bases, and 4 bases had no gene match. Germline values: CDR1 DFQATT, CDR2 SNEGSKA (reference sequence). The CDR3 sequence is 13 residues long. CDR3 sequence (DNA): TGCAGTGCTAGCCGGGACAGGGAATCACCCCTCCACTTT. This codes for CSASRDRESPLHF.

This clonotype was detected many times. The genes are TRBV11-2 and TRBJ2-7; D remains ambiguous. This CDR3 is 14 amino acids long. CDR1 and CDR2 from the germline V gene are SGHAT and FQNNGV. Trimming shortened V by 5 bases and J by 0 bases, and 11 bases separated the two germline ends. This CDR3 reads CASSKGRPSYEQYF. The CDR3 bases are TGTGCCAGCAGCAAAGGGCGGCCCTCCTACGAGCAGTACTTC.

The table lists this clonotype with a few counts. CDR3 region: CASSPGVGDRAKNIQYF. The CDR3 DNA reads as TGTGCCAGCAGCCCCGGCGTCGGGGACCGAGCCAAAAACATTCAGTACTTC. The chain recombines TRBV11-2 with TRBJ2-4; perhaps D is TRBD1 or TRBD2 (5 bases each). Trimming took 5 bases from V and 0 from J, leaving 17 bases between them. The CDR3 runs to 17 residues. Germline V gene lookup returns CDR1 SGHAT and CDR2 FQNNGV.

This clonotype appeared many times. The V gene is TRBV5-1, the J gene TRBJ2-1; no definite D call. Trimming pared 0 bases from V and 0 bases from J, leaving 10 bases between. This CDR3 is 16 amino acids long. CDR1 and CDR2 from the germline V gene are SGHRS and YFSETQ. The CDR3: CASSLAWRSSYNEQFF. The CDR3 nucleotides read TGCGCCAGCAGCTTGGCCTGGAGAAGCTCCTACAATGAGCAGTTCTTC. The full variable domain, rest sourced from reference TRBV5-1 and TRBJ2-1, is KAGVTQTPRYLIKTRGQQVTLSCSPISGHRSVSWYQQTPGQGLQFLFEYFSETQRNKGNFPGRFSGRQFSNSRSEMNVSTLELGDSALYLCASSLAWRSSYNEQFFGPGTRLTVL.

The chain links TRBV2 to TRBJ2-5; 8 bases are a match to TRBD2. The CDR3 loop spans 14 amino acids. Losses at the gene ends were 7 bases for V and 3 bases for J; bases not matched to a gene: 7. Germline values: CDR1 SNHLY, CDR2 FYNNEI. In nucleotides, the CDR3 is TGTGCCAGCACAAGAAGCGGGAGTAAAGAGACCCAGTACTTC. Its protein is CASTRSGSKETQYF.

J is TRBJ2-3 and V is TRBV9; D unclear. Germline V CDR1 and CDR2: SGDLS, YYNGEE. Trimming removed 4 bases at V and 0 bases at J, with 12 bases between. This CDR3 region has 15 residues. Here the CDR3 reads CASSPQIRSTDTQYF. The DNA for the CDR3 is TGTGCCAGCAGCCCACAGATCCGGAGCACAGATACGCAGTATTTT.

Many counts were recorded for this clonotype. This chain uses TRBV7-8 with TRBJ2-7; 13 nucleotides line up with TRBD2. The CDR3 runs 17 residues. The V gene's germline CDR1 is SGHVS and CDR2 FQNEAQ. V shed 6 bases, J shed 0 bases, and the junction held 8 bases outside the gene matches. CDR3 in DNA: TGTGCCAGCAGGCGAACTAGCGGGGGGGTGAGCTCCTACGAGCAGTACTTC. Translation gives CASRRTSGGVSSYEQYF.

This clonotype was detected many times. V usage is TRBV5-1 and J usage is TRBJ1-1; no firm D call. The CDR3 runs to 16 residues. Trimming shortened V by 0 bases and J by 0 bases, and 12 bases separated the two germline ends. Germline V gene sequence: CDR1 SGHRS, CDR2 YFSETQ. The CDR3 sequence is CASSLAVLSLNTEAFF. The CDR3, as DNA: TGCGCCAGCAGCTTGGCCGTACTAAGTTTGAACACTGAAGCTTTCTTT.

This clonotype was recorded at least ten times. The V call is TRBV10-3, the J call TRBJ2-5, with D unresolved. This CDR3 comprises 14 residues. Trimming cost V 0 bases and J 10 bases, with 15 bases left between them. Germline V lookup: CDR1 ENHRY, CDR2 SYGVKD. The CDR3 bases are TGTGCCATCAGTGAGTCAAGCGCCTCAAGCGACCAGTACTTC. Translated, it gives CAISESSASSDQYF.

This clonotype has at least ten counts. The CDR3 DNA reads as TGTGCCAGCAGCTTTCAGAGGAGGGAGCAGTACTTC. Amino acid sequence: CASSFQRREQYF. This chain links TRBV7-8 with TRBJ2-7; TRBD2 might be the D (5 bases). Germline-derived CDR1 and CDR2 are SGHVS and FQNEAQ. This CDR3 contains 12 residues. Trimming took off 3 bases at V and 7 bases at J, with 10 bases between the two ends. Full variable domain (outside the CDR3, taken from reference TRBV7-8 and TRBJ2-7): GAGVSQSPRYKVAKRGQDVALRCDPISGHVSLFWYQQALGQGPEFLTYFQNEAQLDKSGLPSDRFFAERPEGSVSTLKIQRTQQEDSAVYLCASSFQRREQYFGPGTRLTVT.

There are many counts of this clonotype. The V call is TRBV20-1, the J call TRBJ2-1; 14 positions match TRBD2. V was clipped by 6 bases and J by 6 bases; unmatched bases: 4. This CDR3 spans 14 amino acids. Germline CDR1 and CDR2: DFQATT and SNEGSKA (reference sequence). This CDR3 is CSAPGLAGGNEQFF. CDR3 DNA sequence: TGCAGTGCCCCCGGACTAGCGGGAGGCAATGAGCAGTTCTTC.

J is TRBJ2-2 and V is TRBV6-1; D is ambiguous. CDR3 length: 13 amino acids. V shed 8 bases and J shed 2 bases, with 9 bases lying between them. Germline assignment: CDR1 MNHNS and CDR2 SASEGT. The CDR3 sequence is CASHGHNTGELFF. The CDR3 nucleotides read TGTGCCAGCCACGGCCATAACACCGGGGAGCTGTTTTTT.

There are a few counts of this clonotype. The CDR3 bases are TGTGCCAGCTCGCAGGGATCCGGGACCTACGAGCAGTACTTC. Translation: CASSQGSGTYEQYF. The chain links TRBV6-1 to TRBJ2-7; either TRBD1 or TRBD2 may fit D (5 bases each). CDR1 is MNHNS, CDR2 SASEGT, per germline. This CDR3 is built from 14 residues. V lost 8 bases and J lost 2, with 16 bases in between.

The rearrangement joins TRBV20-1 to TRBJ1-2, with a tentative D call TRBD1 (5 bases). Germline values: CDR1 DFQATT, CDR2 SNEGSKA (reference sequence). V shed 6 bases and J shed 8 bases, with 16 bases lying between them. The CDR3 totals 12 residues. CDR3 in DNA: TGCAGTGCCTGGGACTCTAAAGGGGGCTACACCTTC. It yields the protein CSAWDSKGGYTF.

This clonotype has ten or more counts. The chain's CDR3 is CSARPGLEKLFF. The CDR3 coding sequence is TGCAGTGCGAGGCCAGGGCTCGAAAAACTGTTTTTT. This rearrangement joins TRBV20-1 to TRBJ1-4, with TRBD1 as a possible D gene (5 bases). V was cut by 6 bases and J by 8 bases, with 13 bases left in between. In germline, CDR1 is DFQATT, CDR2 SNEGSKA (reference sequence). CDR3 length equals 12 residues.

This clonotype appeared many times. This chain links TRBV10-3 with TRBJ2-3; the match to TRBD1 covers 8 bases. The germline gives CDR1 ENHRY, CDR2 SYGVKD. The V gene end was trimmed by 3 bases and the J gene end by 6 bases; junction bases not matched to a gene: 5. The CDR3 consists of 14 residues. The CDR3 DNA sequence: TGTGCCATCAGTGATCAGGGGGCAGGGGATACGCAGTATTTT. It codes for CAISDQGAGDTQYF.

Only a few counts were recorded for this clonotype. The rearrangement links TRBV7-6 to TRBJ2-3; 8 bases agree with TRBD2. V lost 5 bases and J lost 2; bases outside the gene matches: 21. This CDR3 has 20 amino acids. CDR1 and CDR2 from the germline V gene are SGHVS and FNYEAQ. The CDR3, as DNA: TGTGCCAGCAGCCCCTATCGCATGGTCGCGGGAGGACCCAACACAGATACGCAGTATTTT. Encoded protein: CASSPYRMVAGGPNTDTQYF.

Notes on this clonotype: A much bigger clone sits one base away, suggesting this may be a read error. The chain combines TRBV5-1 with TRBJ2-3; 9 bases match TRBD1. This CDR3 spans 16 amino acids. Germline loops: CDR1 SGHRS, CDR2 YFSETQ. The CDR3 nucleotides read TGTGCCATCAGCACCGGACAGGGGCAGAGAACAGATACGCAGTATTTT. It specifies CAISTGQGQRTDTQYF.

At least ten counts were recorded for this clonotype. This chain uses TRBV27 with TRBJ2-1, with 14 positions matching TRBD2. From germline, CDR1 is MNHEY and CDR2 SMNVEV (reference sequence). The CDR3 runs to 17 residues. V shed 2 bases, J shed 7 bases, and the junction held 7 bases outside the gene matches. The CDR3: CASSLLKTSGRVNEQFF. In DNA form, the CDR3 reads TGTGCCAGCAGTTTACTAAAGACTAGCGGGAGGGTGAATGAGCAGTTCTTC.